The rows below give T cell receptor beta chains drawn from one sample of a study of cytomegalovirus exposure and HLA in healthy donors. The data were produced by immunoSEQ multiplex PCR, yet TCRdb's version contains in-frame clones alone and is incomplete. Of over 100,000 clones in the sample, approximately 89% were seen once. Material: PBMCs. These receptor sequences come from a woman under 30 in good health and CMV-seronegative. The CDR3 runs from the conserved cysteine through the conserved F or W. A D gene is named only where the DNA matches it firmly. For some rows the clone size is stated as once, few or many, or as a class when expanded; others skip it.

>13|NA|TRBJ1-2|TRBV5-1|NA
TGCGCCAGCGGAACCGGAGCTAACTATGGCTACACCTTC
CASGTGANYGYTF
>12|NA|TRBJ2-2|TRBV9|NA
TGTGCCAGCAGCCCAAACTCCGGGGAGCTGTTTTTT
CASSPNSGELFF
>14|TRBD2|TRBJ2-7|TRBV4-2|NA
TGTGCCAGCAGCCTAGCGGGGGGGAGCGGCGAGCAGTACTTC
CASSLAGGSGEQYF
>18|NA|TRBJ1-2|TRBV4-1|NA
TGCGCCAGCAGCCTAAGACGGGATGCCAAGACGACTAACTATGGCTACACCTTC
CASSLRRDAKTTNYGYTF
>15|NA|TRBJ2-5|TRBV6-1|NA
TGTGCCAGCAGTGAAGCCCAGGGCGGCCAAGAGACCCAGTACTTC
CASSEAQGGQETQYF
>15|TRBD1|TRBJ2-7|TRBV5-5|NA
TGTGCCAGCAGCTGGGGACAGGGGGCCTCCTACGAGCAGTACTTC
CASSWGQGASYEQYF
>16|TRBD1|TRBJ1-1|TRBV5-1|NA
TGCGCCAGCAGCTCACAAGGACAGGGGGCGAACACTGAAGCTTTCTTT
CASSSQGQGANTEAFF
>15|TRBD2|TRBJ2-3|TRBV6-5|NA
TGTGCCAGCAGTGCCAGCGGGGGGGCATCAGATACGCAGTATTTT
CASSASGGASDTQYF
>15|NA|TRBJ2-7|TRBV5-1|NA
TGCGCCAGCAGCTTGGAGTCAGGTAACCCCTACGAGCAGTACTTC
CASSLESGNPYEQYF
>17|NA|TRBJ1-1|TRBV4-1|NA
TGCGCCAGCAGCCAAGGCGGGGGGGGGACGGCTCCTGATTGGGCTTTCTTT
CASSQGGGGTAPDWAFF
>15|NA|TRBJ2-7|TRBV11-2|NA
TGTGCCAGCAGCTTAGCCGAGGGCTTCTCCTACGAGCAGTACTTC
CASSLAEGFSYEQYF
>12|NA|TRBJ1-2|TRBV19|NA
TGTGCCAGTAGTATTGCGGCCTATGGCTACACCTTC
CASSIAAYGYTF
>15|NA|TRBJ2-7|TRBV7-2|NA
TGTGCCAGCAGCTTAGATACAGACGGTCGCTACGAGCAGTACTTC
CASSLDTDGRYEQYF
>19|TRBD2|TRBJ2-7|TRBV11-2|NA
TGTGCCAGCAGCTTAGTTCCCTCCCCGGGGGGGCGAAGGGGCTACGAGCAGTACTTC
CASSLVPSPGGRRGYEQYF
>15|TRBD2|TRBJ2-7|TRBV19|once
TGTGCCAGTAGTATAAATAGCGGGGGCGCCTACGAGCAGTACTTC
CASSINSGGAYEQYF
>15|NA|TRBJ1-2|TRBV15|NA
TGTGCCACCAGCAGTAGAGTACAGGGTCTAAAAGGCTACACCTTC
CATSSRVQGLKGYTF
>16|NA|TRBJ2-3|TRBV7-6|once
TGTGCCAGCAGCCCCCGCCCTAGCGCGGGCACAGATACGCAGTATTTT
CASSPRPSAGTDTQYF
>14|TRBD2|TRBJ2-3|TRBV9|NA
TGTGCCAGCAGCCCACGGGGGGGAGGAGATACGCAGTATTTT
CASSPRGGGDTQYF
>14|NA|TRBJ2-1|TRBV5-6|NA
TGTGCCAGCAGCTTGAGGGGTCCCCCTCTTGAGCAGTTCTTC
CASSLRGPPLEQFF
>14|NA|TRBJ1-2|TRBV2|NA
TGTGCCAGCAGCACAGGAGGGTTTTACTATGGCTACACCTTC
CASSTGGFYYGYTF
>14|NA|TRBJ2-6|TRBV28|NA
TGTGCCAGCACTTTGAGTTCTGGGGCCAACGTCCTGACTTTC
CASTLSSGANVLTF
>13|NA|TRBJ2-5|TRBV7-9|NA
TGTGCCAGCAGCCGCGGGACCTTAGAGACCCAGTACTTC
CASSRGTLETQYF
>15|TRBD1|TRBJ2-7|TRBV18|NA
TGTGCCAGCTCACCTCCGGGACAGGGCGGCTACGAGCAGTACTTC
CASSPPGQGGYEQYF
>15|NA|TRBJ2-2|TRBV2|NA
TGTGCCAGCATTCTAGACTCTCGAAACACCGGGGAGCTGTTTTTT
CASILDSRNTGELFF
>17|NA|TRBJ1-6|TRBV27|NA
TGTGCCAGCAGCCCTACGGGTGGGAGCTCCTATAATTCACCCCTCCACTTT
CASSPTGGSSYNSPLHF
>15|TRBD1|TRBJ2-1|TRBV5-1|NA
TGCGCCAGCAGCTATGGACAGGGGGTTATCAATGAGCAGTTCTTC
CASSYGQGVINEQFF
>15|TRBD1|TRBJ2-7|TRBV6-5|NA
TGTGCCAGCAGTGCAACAGGGGTAGGCTCCTACGAGCAGTACTTC
CASSATGVGSYEQYF
>14|NA|TRBJ1-1|TRBV5-1|NA
TGCGCCAGCAGCTTAAAGGGGATGAACACTGAAGCTTTCTTT
CASSLKGMNTEAFF
>13|NA|TRBJ2-7|TRBV7-9|NA
TGTGCCAGCAGCACCGACACCACCTACGAGCAGTACTTC
CASSTDTTYEQYF
>14|TRBD1|TRBJ2-5|TRBV18|NA
TGTGCCAGCTCACCACTCGGGACAGCGGAGACCCAGTACTTC
CASSPLGTAETQYF
>15|TRBD2|TRBJ2-7|TRBV2|NA
TGTGCCAGCAAAGATAGCGGGGGCCCCGGTTGGGAGCAGTACTTC
CASKDSGGPGWEQYF
>15|NA|TRBJ1-4|TRBV5-1|NA
TGCGCCAGCAGCGGTTCAGGACAGATTAATGAAAAACTGTTTTTT
CASSGSGQINEKLFF
>15|NA|TRBJ2-1|TRBV5-1|NA
TGCGCCAGCAGCTTGGCCGGACAAAGTGGGAATGAGCAGTTCTTC
CASSLAGQSGNEQFF
>15|NA|TRBJ1-2|TRBV29-1|NA
TGCAGCGTTGAGGTTGAGGGCTCCTTGAGGAGGGGCTACACCTTC
CSVEVEGSLRRGYTF
>13|TRBD1|TRBJ1-1|TRBV5-4|NA
TGTGCCAGCAGCAGGACAGGGAACACTGAAGCTTTCTTT
CASSRTGNTEAFF
>13|NA|TRBJ1-1|TRBV29-1|once
TGCAGCGTTGAGACAGGAGGTGACACTGAAGCTTTCTTT
CSVETGGDTEAFF
>14|NA|TRBJ1-1|TRBV6-1|NA
TGTGCCAGCAGTGAATACCGGGATAACACTGAAGCTTTCTTT
CASSEYRDNTEAFF
>14|TRBD1|TRBJ2-7|TRBV11-2|NA
TGTGCCAGCCAACGACAGGGGGCTATCCACGAGCAGTACTTC
CASQRQGAIHEQYF
>15|TRBD1|TRBJ2-2|TRBV2|NA
TGTGCCAGCAGTCCGAGACAGGGTTCGACCGGGGAGCTGTTTTTT
CASSPRQGSTGELFF
>13|NA|TRBJ2-7|TRBV19|NA
TGTGCCAGTACCCCCCCACACTCCTACGAGCAGTACTTC
CASTPPHSYEQYF
>16|TRBD1|TRBJ2-5|TRBV7-2|once
TGTGCCAGCAGCCACTTCGGAGACAGGGGTCAAGAGACCCAGTACTTC
CASSHFGDRGQETQYF
>15|TRBD1|TRBJ1-5|TRBV5-5|NA
TGTGCCAGCAGCTTGGGGACAGGTCCTCGGCAGCCCCAGCATTTT
CASSLGTGPRQPQHF
>14|NA|TRBJ1-6|TRBV2|NA
TGTGCCAGCAAACCACCGGGGGGGAATTCACCCCTCCACTTT
CASKPPGGNSPLHF
>16|NA|TRBJ2-7|TRBV7-2|NA
TGTGCCAGCAGCTTAGTTGCCAGGGCTCCAGCCTACGAGCAGTACTTC
CASSLVARAPAYEQYF
>17|NA|TRBJ1-2|TRBV4-2|NA
TGTGCCAGCAGCCGACAAACAAGGGGTAGGGGGTACTATGGCTACACCTTC
CASSRQTRGRGYYGYTF
>16|NA|TRBJ2-1|TRBV2|NA
TGTACTACACTAAGGAGGGAAGGCAGCTCCTACAATGAGCAGTTCTTC
CTTLRREGSSYNEQFF
>14|NA|TRBJ1-1|TRBV6-1|NA
TGTGCCAGTAATCCGACAGGCAAGGGCACTGAAGCTTTCTTT
CASNPTGKGTEAFF
>15|NA|TRBJ2-7|TRBV5-6|once
TGTGCCAGCAGCCAAGATGCAGGTACCTCCTACGAGCAGTACTTC
CASSQDAGTSYEQYF
>14|NA|TRBJ1-2|TRBV9|NA
TGTGCCAGCAGCGTAGGGGACAAAGTCTATGGCTACACCTTC
CASSVGDKVYGYTF
>16|NA|TRBJ1-2|TRBV9|NA
TGTGCCAGCAGCGTAGGAATACAGGTGTCTAACTATGGCTACACCTTC
CASSVGIQVSNYGYTF
>14|TRBD1|TRBJ2-7|TRBV5-5|NA
TGTGCCAGCCACAGGGGAGCCTCCACCTACGAGCAGTACTTC
CASHRGASTYEQYF
>14|TRBD1|TRBJ1-1|TRBV15|NA
TGTGCCACCAGCAGAGATAGAGGGGGCGATTTAGCTTTCTTT
CATSRDRGGDLAFF
>15|TRBD1|TRBJ1-3|TRBV2|NA
TGTGCCAGCAGAGACAGGGTTAGTGCTGGAAACACCATATATTTT
CASRDRVSAGNTIYF
>15|NA|TRBJ2-7|TRBV28|NA
TGTGCCAGCATTCTGGGGGTAGGGGGTTCCTACGAGCAGTACTTC
CASILGVGGSYEQYF
>15|TRBD1|TRBJ1-2|TRBV7-9|NA
TGTGCCAGCAGCCGACAGGGGGCAAGGGACTATGGCTACACCTTC
CASSRQGARDYGYTF
>15|TRBD1|TRBJ1-2|TRBV29-1|NA
TGCAGCGTATTTCAGGGGGTCGTTTTGGACTATGGCTACACCTTC
CSVFQGVVLDYGYTF
>14|TRBD1|TRBJ2-2|TRBV5-6|NA
TGTGCCAGCAGGAGGGACAGTACCACCGGGGAGCTGTTTTTT
CASRRDSTTGELFF